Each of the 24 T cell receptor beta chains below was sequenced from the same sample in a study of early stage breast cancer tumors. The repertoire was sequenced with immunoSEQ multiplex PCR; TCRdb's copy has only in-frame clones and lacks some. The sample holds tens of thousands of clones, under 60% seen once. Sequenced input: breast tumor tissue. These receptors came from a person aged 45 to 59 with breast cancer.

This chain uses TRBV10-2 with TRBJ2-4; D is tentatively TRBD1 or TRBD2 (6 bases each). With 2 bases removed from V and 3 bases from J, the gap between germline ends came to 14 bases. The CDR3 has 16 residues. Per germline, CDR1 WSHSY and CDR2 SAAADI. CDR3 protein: CASSEMGGIDKNIQYF. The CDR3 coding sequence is TGCGCCAGCAGTGAGATGGGGGGCATAGACAAAAACATTCAGTACTTC.

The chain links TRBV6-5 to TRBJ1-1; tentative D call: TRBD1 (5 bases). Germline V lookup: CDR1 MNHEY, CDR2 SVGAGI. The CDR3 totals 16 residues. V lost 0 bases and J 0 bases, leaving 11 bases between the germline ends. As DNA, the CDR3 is TGTGCCAGCAGTTACTCGAGGCCGGGACTGAACACTGAAGCTTTCTTT. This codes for CASSYSRPGLNTEAFF.

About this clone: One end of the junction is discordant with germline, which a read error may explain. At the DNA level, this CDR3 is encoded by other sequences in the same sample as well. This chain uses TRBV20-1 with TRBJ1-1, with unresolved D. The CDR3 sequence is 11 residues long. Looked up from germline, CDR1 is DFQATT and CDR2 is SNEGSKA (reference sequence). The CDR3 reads CSANMYTEAFF. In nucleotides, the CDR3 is TGCAGCGCTAACATGTACACTGAAGCTTTCTTT.

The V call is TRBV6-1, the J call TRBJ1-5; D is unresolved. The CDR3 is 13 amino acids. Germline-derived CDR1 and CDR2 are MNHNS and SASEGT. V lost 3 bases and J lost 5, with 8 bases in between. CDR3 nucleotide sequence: TGTGCCAGCAGTGAGTCGTCGGATCAGCCCCAGCATTTT. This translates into CASSESSDQPQHF.

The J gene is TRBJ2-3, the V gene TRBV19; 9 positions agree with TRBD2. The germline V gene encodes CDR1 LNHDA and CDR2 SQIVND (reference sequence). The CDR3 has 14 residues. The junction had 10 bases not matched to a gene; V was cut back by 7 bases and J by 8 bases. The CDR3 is CASKEASGKPTQYF. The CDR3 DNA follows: TGTGCCAGTAAAGAGGCTAGCGGGAAGCCTACGCAGTATTTT.

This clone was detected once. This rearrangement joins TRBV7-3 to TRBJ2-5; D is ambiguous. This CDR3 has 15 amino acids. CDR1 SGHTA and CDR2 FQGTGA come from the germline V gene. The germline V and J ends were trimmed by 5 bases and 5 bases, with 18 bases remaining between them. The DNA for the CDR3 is TGTGCCAGCAGCCCCAGCGCAAGTCTGGGGGAGACCCAGTACTTC. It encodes CASSPSASLGETQYF.

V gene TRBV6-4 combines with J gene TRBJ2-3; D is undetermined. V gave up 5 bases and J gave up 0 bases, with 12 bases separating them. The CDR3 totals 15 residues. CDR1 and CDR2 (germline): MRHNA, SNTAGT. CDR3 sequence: CASSQTESSTDTQYF. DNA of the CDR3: TGTGCCAGCAGTCAGACTGAGTCTAGCACAGATACGCAGTATTTT.

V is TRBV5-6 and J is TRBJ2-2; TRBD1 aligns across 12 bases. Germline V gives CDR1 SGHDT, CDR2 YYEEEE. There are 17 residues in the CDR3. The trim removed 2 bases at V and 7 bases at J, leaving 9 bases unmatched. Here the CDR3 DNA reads TGTGCCAGCAGCTTCTACGGGACAGGGGGCGGCAGCGGGGAGCTGTTTTTT. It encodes CASSFYGTGGGSGELFF.

The CDR3 sequence is CASNPAGGELFF. The CDR3 DNA follows: TGTGCCAGCAACCCAGCGGGCGGGGAGCTGTTTTTT. The rearrangement joins TRBV6-5 to TRBJ2-2; possibly TRBD2 for D (6 bases). The CDR3 covers 12 residues. The V end was cut by 7 bases, the J end by 7 bases, with 10 bases between. Germline CDR1 MNHEY, CDR2 SVGAGI.

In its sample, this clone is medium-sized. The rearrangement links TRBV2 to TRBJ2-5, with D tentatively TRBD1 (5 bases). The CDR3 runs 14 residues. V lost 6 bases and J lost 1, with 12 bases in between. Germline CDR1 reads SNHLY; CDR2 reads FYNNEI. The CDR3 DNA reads TGTGCCAGCAGCATAACAGGTTTCCAAGAGACCCAGTACTTC. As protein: CASSITGFQETQYF.

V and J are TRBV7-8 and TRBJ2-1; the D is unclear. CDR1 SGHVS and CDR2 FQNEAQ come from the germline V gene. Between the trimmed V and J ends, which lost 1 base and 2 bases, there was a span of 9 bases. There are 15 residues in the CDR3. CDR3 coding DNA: TGTGCCAGCAGCTTAGATAGGGCGGCCTACAATGAGCAGTTCTTC. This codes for CASSLDRAAYNEQFF. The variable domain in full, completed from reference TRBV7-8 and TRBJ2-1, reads GAGVSQSPRYKVAKRGQDVALRCDPISGHVSLFWYQQALGQGPEFLTYFQNEAQLDKSGLPSDRFFAERPEGSVSTLKIQRTQQEDSAVYLCASSLDRAAYNEQFFGPGTRLTVL.

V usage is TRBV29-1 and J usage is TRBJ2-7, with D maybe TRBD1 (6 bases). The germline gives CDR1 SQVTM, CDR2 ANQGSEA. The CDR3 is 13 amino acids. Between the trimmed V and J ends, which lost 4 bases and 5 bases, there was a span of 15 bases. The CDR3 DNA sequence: TGCAGCGTTGGGGGCCAGGGGTCGAACGAGCAGTACTTC. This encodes CSVGGQGSNEQYF.

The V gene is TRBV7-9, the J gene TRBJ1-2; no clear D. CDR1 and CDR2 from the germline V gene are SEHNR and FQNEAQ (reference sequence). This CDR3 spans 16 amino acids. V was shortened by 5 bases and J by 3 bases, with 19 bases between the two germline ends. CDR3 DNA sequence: TGTGCCAGCAGCAATTCTCCCGCGGTGAGATACTATGGCTACACCTTC. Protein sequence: CASSNSPAVRYYGYTF.

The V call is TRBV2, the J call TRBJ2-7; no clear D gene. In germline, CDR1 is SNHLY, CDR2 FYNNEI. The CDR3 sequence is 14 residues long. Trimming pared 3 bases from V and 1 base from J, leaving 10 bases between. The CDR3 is CASSESRWSYEQYF. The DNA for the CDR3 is TGTGCCAGCAGTGAGTCCAGGTGGTCCTACGAGCAGTACTTC.

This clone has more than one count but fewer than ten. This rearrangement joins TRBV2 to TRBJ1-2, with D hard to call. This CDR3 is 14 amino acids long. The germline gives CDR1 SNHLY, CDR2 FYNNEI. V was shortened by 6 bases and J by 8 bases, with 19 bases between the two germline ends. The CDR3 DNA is TGTGCCAGCAGATCGTCCCTTGGCATAAAAGGCTACACCTTC. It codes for CASRSSLGIKGYTF.

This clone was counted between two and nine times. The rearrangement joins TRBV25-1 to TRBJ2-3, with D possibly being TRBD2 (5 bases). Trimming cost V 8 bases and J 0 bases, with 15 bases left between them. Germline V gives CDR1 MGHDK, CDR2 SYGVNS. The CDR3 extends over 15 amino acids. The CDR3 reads CASRGYSVSTDTQYF. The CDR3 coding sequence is TGTGCCAGCCGGGGATATAGCGTTAGCACAGATACGCAGTATTTT. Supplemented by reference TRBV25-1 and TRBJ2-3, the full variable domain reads EADIYQTPRYLVIGTGKKITLECSQTMGHDKMYWYQQDPGMELHLIHYSYGVNSTEKGDLSSESTVSRIRTEHFPLTLESARPSHTSQYLCASRGYSVSTDTQYFGPGTRLTVL.

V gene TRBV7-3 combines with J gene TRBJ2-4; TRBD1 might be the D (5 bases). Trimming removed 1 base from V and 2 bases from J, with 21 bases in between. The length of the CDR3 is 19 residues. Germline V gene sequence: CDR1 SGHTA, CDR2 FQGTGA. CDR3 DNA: TGTGCCAGCAGCTTAATGACCCGACACAGGCAGCAATCCAAAAACATTCAGTACTTC. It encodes CASSLMTRHRQQSKNIQYF.

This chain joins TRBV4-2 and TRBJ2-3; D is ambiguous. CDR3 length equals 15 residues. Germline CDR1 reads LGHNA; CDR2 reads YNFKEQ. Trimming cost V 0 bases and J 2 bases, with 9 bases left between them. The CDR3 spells CASSQDGQITDTQYF. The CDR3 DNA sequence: TGTGCCAGCAGCCAAGATGGGCAGATCACAGATACGCAGTATTTT.

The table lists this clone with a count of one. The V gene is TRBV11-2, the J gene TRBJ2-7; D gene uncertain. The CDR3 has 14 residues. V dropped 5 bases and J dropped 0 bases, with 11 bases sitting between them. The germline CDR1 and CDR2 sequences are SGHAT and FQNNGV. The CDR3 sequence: CASSPSSASYEQYF. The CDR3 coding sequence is TGTGCCAGCAGCCCTTCGAGTGCCTCCTACGAGCAGTACTTC.

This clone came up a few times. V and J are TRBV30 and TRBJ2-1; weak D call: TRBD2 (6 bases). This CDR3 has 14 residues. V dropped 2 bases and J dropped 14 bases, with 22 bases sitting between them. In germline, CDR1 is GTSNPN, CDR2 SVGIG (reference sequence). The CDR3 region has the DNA TGTGCCTGGAGTCGAGTACCGAGGGACTCCATCAAGTTCTTC. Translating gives CAWSRVPRDSIKFF.

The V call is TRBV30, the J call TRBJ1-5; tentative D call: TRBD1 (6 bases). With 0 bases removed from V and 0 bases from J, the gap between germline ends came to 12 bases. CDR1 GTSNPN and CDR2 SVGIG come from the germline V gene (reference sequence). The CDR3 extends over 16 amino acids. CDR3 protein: CAWSVGGGYSNQPQHF. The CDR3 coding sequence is TGTGCCTGGAGTGTTGGAGGGGGTTATAGCAATCAGCCCCAGCATTTT.

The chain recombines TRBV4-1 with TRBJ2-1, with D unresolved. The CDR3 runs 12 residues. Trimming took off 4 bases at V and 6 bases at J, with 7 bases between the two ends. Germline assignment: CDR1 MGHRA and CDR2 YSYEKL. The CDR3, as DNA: TGCGCCAGCAGCCCCTCCCTCAATGAGCAGTTCTTC. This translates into CASSPSLNEQFF.

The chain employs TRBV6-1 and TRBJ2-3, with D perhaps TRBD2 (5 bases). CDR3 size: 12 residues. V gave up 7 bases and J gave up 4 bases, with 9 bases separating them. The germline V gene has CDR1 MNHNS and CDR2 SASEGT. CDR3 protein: CASTMGADTQYF. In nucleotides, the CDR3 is TGTGCCAGCACTATGGGAGCAGATACGCAGTATTTT.

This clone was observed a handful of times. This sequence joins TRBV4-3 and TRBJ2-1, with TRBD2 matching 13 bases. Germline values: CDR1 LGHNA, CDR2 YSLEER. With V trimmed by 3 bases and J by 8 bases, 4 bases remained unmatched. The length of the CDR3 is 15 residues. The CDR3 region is CASSQRLAGGDEQFF. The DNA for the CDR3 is TGCGCCAGCAGCCAGAGACTAGCGGGAGGTGATGAGCAGTTCTTC.